Listed below are T cell receptor beta chains from one sample, sequenced in a study of T cells after yellow fever vaccination. TCRdb itself ran the 5' RACE reads through MiXCR, one entry per CDR3 protein. The table has roughly 500,000 distinct CDR3 sequences, under 25% seen once. Source: PBMCs, taken 15 days after the yellow fever booster vaccination. These receptor sequences come from a man younger than 45 who received the YFV17D yellow fever vaccine. Both conserved end residues are part of each CDR3. The D gene is left open where the match is weak. Clone sizes are given selectively: once, few, many, or a class where the clone is expanded.

v_call	cdr3_length	d_call	j_call	clone_size	cdr3_nt	cdr3_aa
TRBV12-3/TRBV12-4	15	TRBD2	TRBJ2-3	.	TGTGCCAGCACCGTCACTAGCGGTAGCACAGATACGCAGTATTTT	CASTVTSGSTDTQYF
TRBV5-5	12	.	TRBJ2-7	.	TGTGCCAGCAGCTTGTTCAGTAGCGAGCAGTACTTC	CASSLFSSEQYF
TRBV6-1	15	TRBD1	TRBJ2-7	few	TGTGCCAACCTCAGGGGACGGCAGGGGGTAAAAGAGCAGTACTTC	CANLRGRQGVKEQYF
TRBV20-1	14	.	TRBJ2-6	.	TGCAGTGCTCTCCCGGGGGCAGGGGCCAACGTCCTGACTTTC	CSALPGAGANVLTF
TRBV5-1	15	.	TRBJ2-7	.	TGCGCCAGCAGCTTCGGACAGTCGAAATTCTACGAGCAGTACTTC	CASSFGQSKFYEQYF
TRBV19	11	.	TRBJ2-1	few	TGTGCCAGTAGTATAGAAGTTGAGCAGTTCTTC	CASSIEVEQFF
TRBV7-8	14	.	TRBJ2-3	.	TGTGCCAGCGGACCTCGGGGTGGGACAGATACGCAGTATTTT	CASGPRGGTDTQYF
TRBV4-2	15	.	TRBJ2-7	.	TGTGCCAGCAGCCAGGCGGGTCTGAGCTCCTACGAGCAGTACTTC	CASSQAGLSSYEQYF
TRBV19	16	TRBD2	TRBJ2-2	few	TGTGCCAGTAGTATAGCGGGAGGGCCTCACACCGGGGAGCTGTTTTTT	CASSIAGGPHTGELFF
TRBV6-4	13	.	TRBJ2-3	few	TGTGCCAGCAGTGACAGTGCGGGATACACGCAGTATTTT	CASSDSAGYTQYF
TRBV27	16	.	TRBJ1-6	.	TGTGCCAGCAGTTTTACAGGGAGCTCCTATAATTCACCCCTCCACTTT	CASSFTGSSYNSPLHF
TRBV5-4	13	.	TRBJ2-7	.	TGTGCCAGCAGCTTCCCGGATTTTTACGAGCAGTACTTC	CASSFPDFYEQYF
TRBV30	15	TRBD1	TRBJ2-7	.	TGTGCCTGGAGAGCTTCAGGACAGGGGGCGCACAAGCAGTACTTC	CAWRASGQGAHKQYF
TRBV5-6	14	TRBD1	TRBJ2-7	.	TGTGCCAGCAGCGGGGAAGGGGACAGGTACGAGCAGTACTTC	CASSGEGDRYEQYF
TRBV12-5	16	TRBD2	TRBJ2-1	.	TGTGCTAGTGGTTTGGTACGACTAGCGGGAGCGGTTGAGCAGTTCTTC	CASGLVRLAGAVEQFF
TRBV4-3	12	.	TRBJ2-3	.	TGCGCCAGCAGCCAAGAGGGTGTTACGCAGTATTTT	CASSQEGVTQYF
TRBV20-1	15	TRBD1	TRBJ2-3	.	TGCAGTGCTACCTATCCAGGGGGCAGAACAGATACGCAGTATTTT	CSATYPGGRTDTQYF
TRBV14	12	TRBD2	TRBJ2-3	.	TGTGCCAGCAGCTTTAGCGGGACTATGCAGTATTTT	CASSFSGTMQYF
TRBV7-2	14	.	TRBJ2-6	.	TGTGCCAGCAGCTTACGGGACGGGGCCAACGTCCTGACTTTC	CASSLRDGANVLTF
TRBV28	16	TRBD2	TRBJ2-7	.	TGTGCCAGCAGTTCAAGACTAGCGGGAGAGTTGGGGGAGCAGTACTTC	CASSSRLAGELGEQYF
TRBV21-1	15	.	TRBJ2-7	few	TGTGCCAGCAGCAAAGCCAGGTCATGCTCCTACGAGCAGTACTTC	CASSKARSCSYEQYF
TRBV5-4	16	TRBD1	TRBJ2-1	few	TGTGCCAGCAGCGGAACAGGGGGAGATTCCTACAATGAGCAGTTCTTC	CASSGTGGDSYNEQFF
TRBV7-9	14	TRBD1	TRBJ2-3	.	TGTGCCAGCAGCTCCCGGACAGGGTCAGATACGCAGTATTTT	CASSSRTGSDTQYF
TRBV5-1	17	TRBD2	TRBJ2-7	.	TGCGCCAGCAGCTTGGCCGGTTCAGCGGGAGAACCCTACGAGCAGTACTTC	CASSLAGSAGEPYEQYF
TRBV25-1	15	.	TRBJ1-5	.	TGTGCCAGCAGTCAATCTTCCAGGGTAGGTCAGCCCCAGCATTTT	CASSQSSRVGQPQHF
TRBV7-9	14	TRBD2	TRBJ2-5	.	TGTGCCAGCAGCTCCTTGGCGGGGGAGGAGACCCAGTACTTC	CASSSLAGEETQYF
TRBV18	15	TRBD1	TRBJ2-7	.	TGTGCCAGCTCACTATTGACAGGGCCCTCCTACGAGCAGTACTTC	CASSLLTGPSYEQYF
TRBV15	14	.	TRBJ2-4	.	TGTGCCACCAGCAAGGGGGGAGCCAAAAACATTCAGTACTTC	CATSKGGAKNIQYF
TRBV12-3/TRBV12-4	14	.	TRBJ2-2	.	TGTGCCAGCAGACCGGGAGTCCCCACCGGGGAGCTGTTTTTT	CASRPGVPTGELFF
TRBV6-5	15	.	TRBJ1-4	.	TGTGCCAGCAGTTACTCGCCGGGACAAAATGAAAAACTGTTTTTT	CASSYSPGQNEKLFF
TRBV20-1	15	.	TRBJ2-7	.	TGCAGTGCTAGAGATCGGCCCTTGGTATTCGACGAGCAGTACTTC	CSARDRPLVFDEQYF
TRBV20-1	10	.	TRBJ1-2	.	TGCAGTGCTAGTCCACCGGACCACACCTTC	CSASPPDHTF
TRBV5-1	15	.	TRBJ2-5	.	TGCGCCAGCAGCTTGGTTCCCGGGGGCGAGGAGACCCAGTACTTC	CASSLVPGGEETQYF
TRBV20-1	14	TRBD1	TRBJ2-7	.	TGCAGTGCTAATAGACAGGGGGACTCCTACGAGCAGTACTTC	CSANRQGDSYEQYF
TRBV12-3/TRBV12-4	15	.	TRBJ2-5	once	TGTGCCAGCAGTTTTGTTCCCTCTCCTCGGGAGACCCCGTACTTC	CASSFVPSPRETPYF
TRBV20-1	15	TRBD2	TRBJ2-7	.	TGCAGTGCTGGTGGGACTAGCGGGAGTGGTCGCGAGCAGTACTTC	CSAGGTSGSGREQYF
TRBV7-2	15	TRBD1	TRBJ2-7	.	TGTGCCAGCAGCCCGGACAGGAGTAGGACCTACGAGCAGTACTTC	CASSPDRSRTYEQYF
TRBV6-6	13	.	TRBJ2-6	.	TGTGCCAGCAGTTATGCTGGGGCCAACGTCCTGACTTTC	CASSYAGANVLTF